Shown below are 6 T cell receptor beta chains from a single sample sequenced in a study of CD8+ T cells in alopecia areata. Treatment: oral pan-JAK inhibitor, 5-10 mg twice daily. TCR sequencing used cDNA made by reverse transcription of extracted RNA. TCRdb's table, derived via immunoSEQ multiplex PCR, lists solely in-frame clones and lacks some. This sample has approximately 100,000 clones, with over 75% found just once. The material was CD8+ T cells sorted from blood, obtained at approximately week 30, from a patient treated with tofacitinib. The receptor source for this set is a human donor with alopecia areata.

The rearrangement links TRBV29-1 to TRBJ2-1; 10 bases align to TRBD2. With V trimmed by 5 bases and J by 4 bases, 11 bases remained unmatched. CDR1 and CDR2 (germline): SQVTM, ANQGSEA. This CDR3 comprises 16 residues. The CDR3 nucleotides read TGCAGCGTTCGGCTAGCGGGGGCAGATTATTACAATGAGCAGTTCTTC. Its translation is CSVRLAGADYYNEQFF.

V and J are TRBV5-1 and TRBJ2-3; D may be TRBD2 (6 bases). Germline values: CDR1 SGHRS, CDR2 YFSETQ. CDR3 length: 18 residues. The V and J ends lost 3 bases and 2 bases respectively, with 22 bases between them. CDR3 protein: CASSSGGPGRGSTDTQYF. CDR3 nucleotides: TGCGCCAGCAGCTCGGGCGGGCCCGGCCGGGGGTCCACAGATACGCAGTATTTT.

The chain joins TRBV5-4 to TRBJ2-2, with a weak D call TRBD1 (6 bases). The CDR3 runs to 15 residues. Germline V gene sequence: CDR1 SGHNT, CDR2 YYREEE (reference sequence). Trimming removed 2 bases at V and 4 bases at J, with 12 bases between. The CDR3 sequence is CASSFKTGPTGELFF. In DNA form, the CDR3 reads TGTGCCAGCAGCTTTAAAACAGGGCCCACCGGGGAGCTGTTTTTT.

The chain is built from TRBV6-1 and TRBJ2-5; tentatively, D is TRBD2 (5 bases). This CDR3 is 12 amino acids long. Trimming removed 10 bases at V and 1 base at J, with 10 bases between. Germline CDR1 MNHNS, CDR2 SASEGT. The CDR3 DNA is TGTGCCACAGAGAGGGTCCAAGAGACCCAGTACTTC. This translates into CATERVQETQYF.

V and J are TRBV4-2 and TRBJ2-7; a possible D gene is TRBD1 (5 bases). The V and J ends lost 5 bases and 3 bases respectively, with 11 bases between them. Germline V gene lookup returns CDR1 LGHNA and CDR2 YNFKEQ. The CDR3 runs 13 residues. DNA for the CDR3: TGTGCCAGCAGCAACCGTCAGGGCTACGAGCAGTACTTC. Translation: CASSNRQGYEQYF.

This sequence joins TRBV19 and TRBJ1-6; D is uncertain. The CDR3 has 14 residues. V lost 2 bases and J lost 7, with 9 bases in between. Germline V CDR1 and CDR2: LNHDA, SQIVND (reference sequence). This CDR3 reads CASSILRENSPLHF. CDR3 nucleotides: TGTGCCAGTAGTATATTAAGGGAGAATTCACCCCTCCACTTT.